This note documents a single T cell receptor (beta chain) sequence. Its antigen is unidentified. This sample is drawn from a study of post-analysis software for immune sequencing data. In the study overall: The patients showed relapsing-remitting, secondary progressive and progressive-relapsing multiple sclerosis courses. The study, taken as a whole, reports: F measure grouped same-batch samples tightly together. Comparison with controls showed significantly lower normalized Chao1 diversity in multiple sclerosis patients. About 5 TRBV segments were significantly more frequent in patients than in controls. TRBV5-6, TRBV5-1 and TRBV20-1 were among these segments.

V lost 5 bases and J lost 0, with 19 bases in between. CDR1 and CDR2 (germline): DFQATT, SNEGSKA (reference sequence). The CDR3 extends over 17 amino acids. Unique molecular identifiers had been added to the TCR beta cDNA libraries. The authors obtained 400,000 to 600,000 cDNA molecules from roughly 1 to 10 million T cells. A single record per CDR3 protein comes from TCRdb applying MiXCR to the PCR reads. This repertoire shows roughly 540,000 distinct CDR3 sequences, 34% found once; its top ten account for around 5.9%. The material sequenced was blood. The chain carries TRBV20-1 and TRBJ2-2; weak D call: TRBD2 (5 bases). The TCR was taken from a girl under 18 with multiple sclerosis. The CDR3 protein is CSARGEGPSANTGELFF. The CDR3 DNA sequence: TGCAGTGCTCGCGGAGAGGGCCCGTCGGCGAACACCGGGGAGCTGTTTTTT.